The 18 T cell receptor beta chains reported below all come from one sample, sequenced in a study of blood T cell repertoires in COVID-19. TCRdb's copy holds only in-frame clones and misses some; the assay was immunoSEQ multiplex PCR. The table has under 30,000 clones, approximately 80% seen once. The sequenced sample was peripheral blood. The receptors were gathered from a woman in her 70s with acute or convalescent COVID-19.

This clone was counted only a few times. The chain is built from TRBV30 and TRBJ2-3; D ambiguous. Trimming left V 5 bases short and J 5 bases short, with 5 bases between. Germline CDR1 reads GTSNPN; CDR2 reads SVGIG (reference sequence). This CDR3 has 10 amino acids. The CDR3 DNA follows: TGTGCCTGGCTCGGAGATACGCAGTATTTT. This encodes CAWLGDTQYF.

V gene TRBV27 combines with J gene TRBJ1-5; D perhaps matches TRBD1 (5 bases). The ends were cut back, 6 bases at V and 6 bases at J, with 12 bases in the middle. The CDR3 consists of 13 residues. The germline CDR1 and CDR2 sequences are MNHEY and SMNVEV (reference sequence). The CDR3 DNA reads as TGTGCCAGCAGACTGACAGTGATTCAGCCCCAGCATTTT. Translation: CASRLTVIQPQHF.

V is TRBV2 and J is TRBJ2-3, with D perhaps TRBD1 (6 bases). Germline CDR1 reads SNHLY; CDR2 reads FYNNEI. The CDR3 consists of 15 residues. V was trimmed by 7 bases and J by 0 bases, leaving 14 bases between them. This CDR3 reads CASKEAGVSTDTQYF. The CDR3 coding sequence is TGTGCCAGCAAGGAGGCAGGGGTCAGCACAGATACGCAGTATTTT.

As concerns this clone: The junction does not match germline at one end; this may be a read error. As DNA, the CDR3 is TGTGCCACCAGCAGAGAAGGGGGCCTTGCGATTTTT. Its translation is CATSREGGLAIF. The V gene is TRBV15, the J gene TRBJ1-4, with 7 bases fitting TRBD1. The V gene's germline CDR1 is LNHNV and CDR2 YYDKDF (reference sequence). The CDR3 is 12 residues long.

The chain recombines TRBV7-9 with TRBJ1-1, with 7 bases aligning to TRBD1. V lost 5 bases to trimming and J lost 5 bases; unmatched junction nucleotides: 14. Germline V CDR1 and CDR2: SEHNR, FQNEAQ (reference sequence). CDR3 size: 16 residues. The CDR3 region has the DNA TGTGCCAGCAGCAACACGCGCGACAGGGTAGTGACTGAAGCTTTCTTT. This gives the protein CASSNTRDRVVTEAFF.

The chain recombines TRBV5-1 with TRBJ2-5; D is uncertain. Per germline, CDR1 SGHRS and CDR2 YFSETQ. The V gene lost 0 bases and the J gene lost 2 bases, with 5 bases spanning the gap. The CDR3 extends over 13 amino acids. This CDR3 reads CASSLVLQETQYF. The CDR3 bases are TGCGCCAGCAGCTTGGTTCTGCAAGAGACCCAGTACTTC. Variable domain in full (rest from reference TRBV5-1 and TRBJ2-5): KAGVTQTPRYLIKTRGQQVTLSCSPISGHRSVSWYQQTPGQGLQFLFEYFSETQRNKGNFPGRFSGRQFSNSRSEMNVSTLELGDSALYLCASSLVLQETQYFGPGTRLLVL.

Comments on this clone: This sample includes further DNA sequences coding for the same CDR3. The chain joins TRBV18 to TRBJ2-3; 8 bases fit TRBD1. V shed 3 bases and J 1 base; nucleotides not matched to a gene: 0. Germline-derived CDR1 and CDR2 are KGHSH and LQKENI. CDR3 length: 14 residues. CDR3 sequence (DNA): TGTGCCAGCTCACCGGGACAGGGCACAGATACGCAGTATTTT. This translates into CASSPGQGTDTQYF. The full variable domain, rest sourced from reference TRBV18 and TRBJ2-3, is NAGVMQNPRHLVRRRGQEARLRCSPMKGHSHVYWYRQLPEEGLKFMVYLQKENIIDESGMPKERFSAEFPKEGPSILRIQQVVRGDSAAYFCASSPGQGTDTQYFGPGTRLTVL.

In this sample, this clone turned up a few times. This chain links TRBV9 with TRBJ2-5; 13 nucleotides match TRBD2. This CDR3 contains 22 residues. In germline, CDR1 is SGDLS, CDR2 YYNGEE. Trimming at V came to 0 bases and at J to 2 bases, leaving 19 bases not matched to a gene. The CDR3 loop reads CASSVAPGLAGAGVGVQETQYF. The CDR3 DNA reads as TGTGCCAGCAGCGTAGCTCCCGGACTAGCGGGAGCGGGGGTGGGGGTACAAGAGACCCAGTACTTC. Using reference TRBV9 and TRBJ2-5 for the parts outside the CDR3, the full variable domain is DSGVTQTPKHLITATGQRVTLRCSPRSGDLSVYWYQQSLDQGLQFLIQYYNGEERAKGNILERFSAQQFPDLHSELNLSSLELGDSALYFCASSVAPGLAGAGVGVQETQYFGPGTRLLVL.

This clone showed up just once. The V call is TRBV29-1, the J call TRBJ2-1; TRBD1 aligns across 10 bases. CDR1 SQVTM and CDR2 ANQGSEA come from the germline V gene. J was trimmed by 3 bases and V by 1 base; bases with no gene match: 6. CDR3 length: 16 residues. DNA of the CDR3: TGCAGCGTTGAAGGAAAGGGGACAGGGGTCTACAATGAGCAGTTCTTC. The encoded protein is CSVEGKGTGVYNEQFF.

This chain links TRBV7-8 with TRBJ1-5; no reliable D call. Germline V gene lookup returns CDR1 SGHVS and CDR2 FQNEAQ. Trimming removed 3 bases at V and 1 base at J, with 10 bases between. The CDR3 sequence is 15 residues long. The CDR3 DNA is TGTGCCAGCAGCTTGCGGAGAGGAAGCAATCAGCCCCAGCATTTT. Its protein product is CASSLRRGSNQPQHF.

The chain links TRBV6-2 or TRBV6-3 to TRBJ2-2, with a weak D call TRBD1 (5 bases). The CDR3 runs 15 residues. V was cut by 0 bases and J by 7 bases, with 12 bases left in between. Germline values: CDR1 MNHEY, CDR2 SVGEGT. CDR3 residues: CASSYSMIRVGELFF. The CDR3 nucleotides read TGTGCCAGCAGTTACTCGATGATCAGGGTCGGGGAGCTGTTTTTT.

This rearrangement joins TRBV5-6 to TRBJ2-3; perhaps TRBD1 as D (7 bases). The CDR3 extends over 17 amino acids. Per the germline V gene, CDR1 is SGHDT and CDR2 is YYEEEE. The V gene lost 4 bases and the J gene lost 2 bases, with 20 bases spanning the gap. The CDR3 DNA reads as TGTGCCAGCAGCCAGGGGGGAGCAGGACGAATCACAGATACGCAGTATTTT. It translates to CASSQGGAGRITDTQYF. Looking up the rest from reference TRBV5-6 and TRBJ2-3 gives the full variable domain: DAGVTQSPTHLIKTRGQQVTLRCSPKSGHDTVSWYQQALGQGPQFIFQYYEEEERQRGNFPDRFSGHQFPNYSSELNVNALLLGDSALYLCASSQGGAGRITDTQYFGPGTRLTVL.

V gene TRBV27 combines with J gene TRBJ2-1; 10 bases are a match to TRBD1. The CDR3 totals 15 residues. After removal of 7 bases from V and 1 base from J, the junction contained 4 bases not matched to a gene. CDR1 MNHEY and CDR2 SMNVEV come from the germline V gene (reference sequence). The CDR3 region has the DNA TGTGCCAGCACTGACAGGGGGCATTCCTACAATGAGCAGTTCTTC. Its protein product is CASTDRGHSYNEQFF.

The V and J genes are TRBV6-1 and TRBJ2-4, with 9 bases matching TRBD1. Germline lookup yields CDR1 MNHNS and CDR2 SASEGT. The CDR3 consists of 16 residues. With V trimmed by 0 bases and J by 7 bases, 7 bases remained unmatched. CDR3 in DNA: TGTGCCAGCAGTGAAGCGTTCAGTGGGACAGGGAACATTCAGTACTTC. Translated, it gives CASSEAFSGTGNIQYF.

This chain joins TRBV19 and TRBJ1-1; 9 bases line up with TRBD1. V lost 2 bases and J lost 7; bases outside the gene matches: 5. Germline assignment: CDR1 LNHDA and CDR2 SQIVND (reference sequence). CDR3 length: 14 amino acids. The CDR3 loop is CASSIRRDRDEAFF. In DNA, the CDR3 is TGTGCCAGTAGTATACGCCGGGACAGGGATGAAGCTTTCTTT.

This clone was picked up one time. This sequence joins TRBV19 and TRBJ1-1; 8 bases match TRBD1. Trimming cost V 2 bases and J 5 bases; bases outside gene matches: 7. This CDR3 comprises 15 residues. Germline lookup yields CDR1 LNHDA and CDR2 SQIVND (reference sequence). The CDR3 DNA reads as TGTGCCAGTAGTATAAAGCCAGGGGGCGGTACTGAAGCTTTCTTT. This translates into CASSIKPGGGTEAFF.

CDR3 protein: CASSVGGTEGNTIYF. The DNA for the CDR3 is TGTGCCAGCAGCGTAGGAGGGACAGAAGGAAACACCATATATTTT. The J gene is TRBJ1-3, the V gene TRBV9, with 7 bases identical to TRBD1. J was trimmed by 4 bases and V by 0 bases; bases with no gene match: 4. CDR1 is SGDLS, CDR2 YYNGEE, per germline. The CDR3 loop spans 15 amino acids. Filled out from reference TRBV9 and TRBJ1-3, the complete variable domain reads DSGVTQTPKHLITATGQRVTLRCSPRSGDLSVYWYQQSLDQGLQFLIQYYNGEERAKGNILERFSAQQFPDLHSELNLSSLELGDSALYFCASSVGGTEGNTIYFGEGSWLTVV.

This chain uses TRBV18 with TRBJ1-1; 8 nucleotides align to TRBD1. The CDR3 runs to 15 residues. Germline assignment: CDR1 KGHSH and CDR2 LQKENI. The V gene end was trimmed by 0 bases and the J gene end by 1 base; junction bases not matched to a gene: 1. The CDR3: CASSPPTGGNTEAFF. Written as DNA, the CDR3 is TGTGCCAGCTCACCACCCACAGGGGGGAACACTGAAGCTTTCTTT.